These 24 T cell receptor beta chains came from one sample sequenced in a study of Graves' ophthalmopathy and Graves' hyperthyroidism. RNA transcripts were the template, and TCR beta CDR3 regions were amplified from them. The authors performed first-round RT-PCR with HTBI primers and then a second-round multiplex PCR. One entry per CDR3 protein results from TCRdb running MiXCR on the multiplex PCR reads. Of approximately 380,000 distinct CDR3 sequences listed, 20% to 25% are singletons. Sequencing input: peripheral blood. The receptors shown here come from a woman aged 18-35 years with stable Graves' hyperthyroidism.

This clonotype was observed a few times. The V gene is TRBV5-4, the J gene TRBJ2-7; maybe TRBD2 (8 bases). This CDR3 is built from 18 residues. In germline, CDR1 is SGHNT, CDR2 YYREEE (reference sequence). With 0 bases removed from V and 3 bases from J, the gap between germline ends came to 22 bases. The CDR3 DNA sequence: TGTGCCAGCAGCTTGGGACAGGGAATGGGGACTAGAGTCTACGAGCAGTACTTC. Amino acids: CASSLGQGMGTRVYEQYF.

This clonotype was detected only a few times. The genes are TRBV18 and TRBJ1-2, with TRBD1 matching over 7 bases. The CDR3 is made up of 12 amino acids. V was clipped by 6 bases and J by 4 bases; unmatched bases: 2. Per germline, CDR1 KGHSH and CDR2 LQKENI. This CDR3 is CASSEGAYGYTF. Here the CDR3 DNA reads TGTGCCAGCTCGGAGGGGGCCTATGGCTACACCTTC.

This clonotype was recorded at least ten times. CDR3 bases: TGCGCCAGCAGCCAAGATCAAAGGACAGGGGAGTGGAAAAACACTGAAGCTTTCTTT. Protein sequence: CASSQDQRTGEWKNTEAFF. The V gene is TRBV4-1, the J gene TRBJ1-1, with 9 bases fitting TRBD1. This CDR3 has 19 amino acids. Germline V gene lookup returns CDR1 MGHRA and CDR2 YSYEKL. J gave up 2 bases and V 0 bases, and 13 bases lay outside the gene matches.

This clonotype appeared many times. This sequence joins TRBV12-3 or TRBV12-4 and TRBJ2-7; D is perhaps TRBD1 or TRBD2 (6 bases each). The CDR3 extends over 15 amino acids. Trimming shortened V by 0 bases and J by 5 bases, and 14 bases separated the two germline ends. The CDR3, as DNA: TGTGCCAGCAGTTTAGCGGGGGGCAGGGCCCACGAGCAGTACTTC. Its translation is CASSLAGGRAHEQYF.

This clonotype occurred many times. CDR3 sequence (DNA): TGCAGTGCCCCCGGATGGGGAGCCAACGTCCTGACTTTC. Protein: CSAPGWGANVLTF. The chain uses TRBV20-1 and TRBJ2-6; D uncertain. Trimming cost V 6 bases and J 7 bases, with 13 bases left between them. The CDR3 has 13 residues. Germline V gives CDR1 DFQATT, CDR2 SNEGSKA (reference sequence).

This clonotype occurred many times. V gene TRBV19 combines with J gene TRBJ1-1, with 9 bases lining up with TRBD1. This CDR3 spans 13 amino acids. With 4 bases clipped from V and 8 bases from J, the junction kept 5 bases outside the gene matches. Germline CDR1 reads LNHDA; CDR2 reads SQIVND (reference sequence). In nucleotides, the CDR3 is TGTGCCAGTAGTACCTCCGACAGGGGGGAAGCTTTCTTT. Its translation is CASSTSDRGEAFF.

This clonotype was seen only once. The CDR3 loop reads CASSRPWPPNYGYTF. The CDR3, as DNA: TGCGCCAGCAGCCGCCCTTGGCCCCCTAACTATGGCTACACCTTC. V and J are TRBV4-1 and TRBJ1-2; no clear D. CDR1 and CDR2 (germline): MGHRA, YSYEKL. The ends were cut back, 4 bases at V and 0 bases at J, with 12 bases in the middle. The CDR3 loop spans 15 amino acids.

This clonotype has ten or more counts. This chain uses TRBV20-1 with TRBJ1-1; perhaps TRBD1 as D (5 bases). The germline CDR1 and CDR2 sequences are DFQATT and SNEGSKA (reference sequence). V was cut by 0 bases and J by 3 bases, with 8 bases left in between. This CDR3 has 13 amino acids. For the CDR3, the DNA is TGCAGTGCTAGAGATGGGGGATACACTGAAGCTTTCTTT. Its protein product is CSARDGGYTEAFF.

This clonotype was observed at least ten times. The CDR3 loop reads CASSVEQGDPYEQYF. The CDR3, as DNA: TGTGCCAGCAGCGTAGAACAGGGGGACCCTTACGAGCAGTACTTC. The chain uses TRBV9 and TRBJ2-7, with 8 bases identical to TRBD1. The CDR3 is made up of 15 amino acids. J was trimmed by 4 bases and V by 0 bases; bases with no gene match: 6. Germline V gene sequence: CDR1 SGDLS, CDR2 YYNGEE.

The sample holds many counts of this clonotype. The rearrangement uses TRBV7-2 and TRBJ2-5, with 8 bases identical to TRBD1. CDR3 length equals 14 residues. The germline V gene encodes CDR1 SGHTA and CDR2 FQGNSA. The V gene end was trimmed by 3 bases and the J gene end by 5 bases; junction bases not matched to a gene: 5. The DNA of the CDR3 is TGTGCCAGCAGCTTTGCCAGGGGGCGGGAGACCCAGTACTTC. Its protein is CASSFARGRETQYF.

This sequence joins TRBV5-1 and TRBJ1-2; weak D call: TRBD1 (6 bases). The CDR3 runs 15 residues. Deletions cut 4 bases from V and 4 bases from J, with 17 bases between. Germline V gene data show CDR1 as SGHRS and CDR2 as YFSETQ. CDR3 in amino acids: CASSRSWDTLYGYTF. CDR3 in DNA: TGCGCCAGCAGCCGATCCTGGGACACCCTCTATGGCTACACCTTC.

This clonotype has a count of ten or more. The V call is TRBV7-9, the J call TRBJ2-7, with a possible D match to TRBD1 (6 bases). This CDR3 is 14 amino acids long. V was cut by 7 bases and J by 6 bases, with 19 bases left in between. Germline V CDR1 and CDR2: SEHNR, FQNEAQ (reference sequence). The DNA of the CDR3 is TGTGCCAGCAACCCCGTGGGGGCTACGTCCGAGCAGTACTTC. Protein sequence: CASNPVGATSEQYF.

CDR3 region: CASSSNLAGELFF. The DNA of the CDR3 is TGTGCCAGCAGTTCAAATCTAGCCGGGGAGCTGTTTTTT. J is TRBJ2-2 and V is TRBV6-5; D is unclear. CDR3 length: 13 residues. Between the trimmed V and J ends, which lost 4 bases and 6 bases, there was a span of 9 bases. Germline CDR1 MNHEY, CDR2 SVGAGI.

The sample holds many counts of this clonotype. V is TRBV20-1 and J is TRBJ1-1; no clear D gene. The CDR3 spans 13 residues. Trimming stripped 5 bases from V and 6 bases from J, with 16 bases between. Germline loops: CDR1 DFQATT, CDR2 SNEGSKA (reference sequence). The CDR3: CSAFVPGGPEAFF. CDR3 in DNA: TGCAGTGCTTTCGTTCCGGGTGGTCCTGAAGCTTTCTTT.

The chain links TRBV6-5 to TRBJ1-3; D remains unclear. V lost 2 bases, J lost 4 bases, and 9 bases lay in between. The germline V gene encodes CDR1 MNHEY and CDR2 SVGAGI. This CDR3 has 14 amino acids. The CDR3 DNA reads as TGTGCCAGCAGTTACGCCGTGGAAGGAAACACCATATATTTT. Residues: CASSYAVEGNTIYF.

This clonotype has a count of ten or more. V usage is TRBV27 and J usage is TRBJ1-1; 7 nucleotides line up with TRBD1. The CDR3 is 15 amino acids. V gave up 6 bases and J gave up 0 bases; unmatched junction bases: 7. CDR1 and CDR2 from the germline V gene are MNHEY and SMNVEV (reference sequence). CDR3 nucleotides: TGTGCCAGCAGCCAATCCGGGACAGTGAACACTGAAGCTTTCTTT. This translates into CASSQSGTVNTEAFF.

A note on this clonotype: This clone may be a read error of a much larger clone one base away. The chain joins TRBV7-3 to TRBJ2-2, with 8 nucleotides matching TRBD1. Trimming at V came to 5 bases and at J to 0 bases, leaving 2 bases not matched to a gene. CDR1 and CDR2 from the germline V gene are SGHTA and FQGTGA. The CDR3 has 15 amino acids. CDR3: CASSATGANTGELFF. CDR3 DNA sequence: TGTGCCAGCAGCGCGACAGGGGCGAACACCGGGGAGCTGTTTTTT.

The chain carries TRBV6-1 and TRBJ1-1; no definite D call. The CDR3 is 15 residues long. Per germline, CDR1 MNHNS and CDR2 SASEGT. The V end lost 4 bases, the J end lost 1 base, and 13 bases lay between the germline ends. The CDR3 DNA is TGTGCCAGCAGTGGCGCCGTCAGCCGGAACACTGAAGCTTTCTTT. Its translation is CASSGAVSRNTEAFF.

This clonotype was counted ten times or more. This chain uses TRBV12-3 or TRBV12-4 with TRBJ2-7; D gene uncertain. With 2 bases removed from V and 4 bases from J, the gap between germline ends came to 15 bases. The CDR3 contains 15 residues. In DNA, the CDR3 is TGTGCCAGCAGTTTATCCTCAGCAGCCAGATACGAGCAGTACTTC. Translated, it gives CASSLSSAARYEQYF.

This clonotype was recorded at least ten times. The chain uses TRBV5-1 and TRBJ1-1; D might be TRBD1 (6 bases). The V and J ends lost 2 bases and 0 bases respectively, with 8 bases between them. Germline V gene sequence: CDR1 SGHRS, CDR2 YFSETQ. CDR3 size: 14 residues. CDR3 sequence reads: CASSFGGMNTEAFF. As DNA, the CDR3 is TGCGCCAGCAGCTTTGGGGGCATGAACACTGAAGCTTTCTTT.

This rearrangement joins TRBV28 to TRBJ1-1, with D perhaps matching TRBD1 (5 bases). CDR1 is MDHEN and CDR2 is SYDVKM in the germline V gene. This CDR3 is built from 15 residues. Trimming removed 7 bases at V and 4 bases at J, with 19 bases between. The CDR3 loop is CASTQGSGFGTEAFF. In DNA, the CDR3 is TGTGCCAGCACCCAGGGTTCTGGGTTCGGCACTGAAGCTTTCTTT.

This clonotype was observed many times. The gene calls are TRBV25-1 and TRBJ1-3, with no clear D. Trimming cost V 3 bases and J 0 bases, with 9 bases left between them. The V gene's germline CDR1 is MGHDK and CDR2 SYGVNS. This CDR3 has 15 amino acids. The CDR3 DNA follows: TGTGCCAGCAGTGATGGGAGGGACTCTGGAAACACCATATATTTT. It specifies CASSDGRDSGNTIYF.

The rearrangement joins TRBV6-1 to TRBJ1-2; 7 nucleotides agree with TRBD1. Trimming cost V 6 bases and J 5 bases; bases outside gene matches: 9. The CDR3 totals 14 residues. The germline gives CDR1 MNHNS, CDR2 SASEGT. The CDR3: CASRWGQMTYGYTF. As DNA, the CDR3 is TGTGCCAGCAGATGGGGACAGATGACTTATGGCTACACCTTC.

The chain has TRBV2 and TRBJ1-2, with a possible D match to TRBD1 (6 bases). From germline, CDR1 is SNHLY and CDR2 FYNNEI. Trimming took 6 bases from V and 8 from J, leaving 13 bases between them. The length of the CDR3 is 12 residues. CDR3 residues: CASSATGNGYTF. The DNA of the CDR3 is TGTGCCAGCAGCGCGACAGGAAACGGCTACACCTTC.